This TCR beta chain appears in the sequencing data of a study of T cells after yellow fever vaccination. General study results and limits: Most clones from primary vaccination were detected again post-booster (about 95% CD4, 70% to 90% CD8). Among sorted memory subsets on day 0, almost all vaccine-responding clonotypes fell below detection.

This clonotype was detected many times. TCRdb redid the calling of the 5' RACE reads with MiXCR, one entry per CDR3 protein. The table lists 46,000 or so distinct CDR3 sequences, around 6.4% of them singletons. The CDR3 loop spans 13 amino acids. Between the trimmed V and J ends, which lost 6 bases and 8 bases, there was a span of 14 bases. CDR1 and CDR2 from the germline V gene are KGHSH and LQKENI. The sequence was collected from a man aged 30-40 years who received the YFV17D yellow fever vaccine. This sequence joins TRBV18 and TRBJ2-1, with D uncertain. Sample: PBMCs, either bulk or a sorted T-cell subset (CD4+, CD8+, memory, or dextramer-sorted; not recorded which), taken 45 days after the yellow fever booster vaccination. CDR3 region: CASSPSGGDEQFF. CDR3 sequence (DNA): TGTGCCAGCTCCCCCTCGGGCGGCGATGAGCAGTTCTTC.